The rows below give T cell receptor beta chains drawn from one sample of a study of Ad26.COV2.S vaccination and SARS-CoV-2 variants. Profiling relied on immunoSEQ multiplex PCR, and the TCRdb table lists in-frame clones only, not all of them. The repertoire holds under 250,000 clones, approximately 90% seen once, with roughly 3% in the top ten. The source material was peripheral blood, sampled in a trial of Ad26.COV2.S vaccine versus placebo. These receptors were collected from a person between 18 and 65 years old who received the Ad26.COV2.S COVID-19 vaccine or a placebo. Each CDR3 is given with its conserved first and last residue. D genes are given only for firm matches. Some rows mark clone size as missing; the rest say once, few, many or name a class of expanded clone.

TRBV5-6,TRBJ1-5,-,-,CASSRAGDYSNQPQHF,TGTGCCAGCAGCCGTGCCGGGGACTATAGCAATCAGCCCCAGCATTTT
TRBV6-5,TRBJ2-5,TRBD1,-,CASSRQGAGETQYF,TGTGCCAGCAGTAGACAGGGGGCCGGGGAGACCCAGTACTTC
TRBV5-4,TRBJ1-2,-,-,CASSNRQVYGYTF,TGTGCCAGCAGTAATAGACAGGTTTATGGCTACACCTTC
TRBV7-9,TRBJ2-4,-,-,CASTKGELAKNIQYF,TGTGCCAGCACCAAGGGAGAACTAGCCAAAAACATTCAGTACTTC
TRBV18,TRBJ2-5,-,-,CASSPIKSGQETQYF,TGTGCCAGCTCACCTATTAAGTCGGGGCAAGAGACCCAGTACTTC
TRBV27,TRBJ2-1,TRBD2,once,CASSLGGRAGNEQFF,TGTGCCAGCAGTTTAGGCGGGAGGGCCGGGAATGAGCAGTTCTTC
TRBV7-6,TRBJ2-6,-,-,CASSAPDSEVSGANVLTF,TGTGCCAGCAGCGCTCCGGACAGCGAGGTATCTGGGGCCAACGTCCTGACTTTC
TRBV7-6,TRBJ1-5,TRBD1,-,CASSPGGGQGGNQPQHF,TGTGCCAGCAGCCCCGGGGGGGGACAGGGTGGCAATCAGCCCCAGCATTTT
TRBV7-3,TRBJ1-2,-,-,CASSSDPGGNGYTF,TGTGCCAGCAGTTCAGACCCCGGGGGGAATGGCTACACCTTC
TRBV11-2,TRBJ1-4,-,-,CASSPTVTTNEKLFF,TGTGCCAGCAGCCCCACAGTGACAACTAATGAAAAACTGTTTTTT
TRBV7-9,TRBJ1-1,-,-,CASTQGPLGWTEAFF,TGTGCCAGCACCCAGGGGCCGTTAGGTTGGACTGAAGCTTTCTTT
TRBV23-1,TRBJ2-2,-,-,CASSQRAGELFF,TGCGCCAGCAGTCAAAGGGCCGGGGAGCTGTTTTTT
TRBV5-1,TRBJ1-6,-,once,CASREGPGSSYNSPLHF,TGCGCCTCCCGAGAGGGCCCGGGTAGCTCCTATAATTCACCCCTCCACTTT
TRBV7-9,TRBJ2-1,TRBD1,-,CASSVTGGAPNEQFF,TGTGCCAGCAGTGTTACAGGGGGCGCACCCAATGAGCAGTTCTTC
TRBV3-1/TRBV3-2,TRBJ1-1,-,-,CASSQGYWGTEAFF,TGTGCCAGCAGCCAAGGCTATTGGGGCACTGAAGCTTTCTTT
TRBV30,TRBJ1-1,-,-,CAWSVDYEAFF,TGTGCCTGGAGCGTCGACTACGAAGCTTTCTTT
TRBV6-5,TRBJ1-3,-,few,CASPSTGGNTIYF,TGTGCCAGTCCAAGCACAGGGGGAAACACCATATATTTT
TRBV6-2/TRBV6-3,TRBJ1-5,-,-,CASSPRQASGPQHF,TGTGCCAGCAGTCCCCGACAGGCCTCCGGGCCCCAGCATTTT